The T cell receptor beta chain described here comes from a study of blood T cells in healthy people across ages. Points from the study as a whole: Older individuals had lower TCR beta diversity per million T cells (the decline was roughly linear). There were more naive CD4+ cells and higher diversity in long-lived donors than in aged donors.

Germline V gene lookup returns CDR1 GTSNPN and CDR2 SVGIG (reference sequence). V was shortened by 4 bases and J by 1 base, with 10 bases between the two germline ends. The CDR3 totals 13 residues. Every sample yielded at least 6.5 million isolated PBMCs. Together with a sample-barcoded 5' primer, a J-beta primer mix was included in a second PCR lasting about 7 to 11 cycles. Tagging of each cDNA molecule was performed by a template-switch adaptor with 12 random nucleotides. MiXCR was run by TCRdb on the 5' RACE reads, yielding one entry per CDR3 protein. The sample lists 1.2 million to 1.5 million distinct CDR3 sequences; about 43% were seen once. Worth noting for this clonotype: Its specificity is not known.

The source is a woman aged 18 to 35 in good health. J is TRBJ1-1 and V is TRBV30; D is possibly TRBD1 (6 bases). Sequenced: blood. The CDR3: CAWTGHTNTEAFF. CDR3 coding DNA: TGTGCCTGGACGGGACACACGAACACTGAAGCTTTCTTT.